This TCR beta chain was captured in a study of blood T cells in healthy people across ages. The table lists this clonotype with a few counts. Its target is not known. Findings of the study overall: Researchers said unsorted PBMCs prevented a conclusive naive versus antigen-experienced comparison.

Investigators took roughly 10 milliliters of peripheral blood from every donor. The V end lost 11 bases, the J end lost 1 base, and 17 bases lay between the germline ends. CDR1 and CDR2 from the germline V gene are MNHNY and SVGAGI (reference sequence). This CDR3 is built from 14 residues. With a J-beta primer mix and a sample-barcoded 5' primer, a second PCR ran roughly 6 to 12 cycles. TCRdb re-analysed the 5' RACE reads in MiXCR, keeping a single row per CDR3 protein. The sample lists about 1,400,000 distinct CDR3 sequences; 59% were seen once. The clonotype was recovered from a man in his late teens or twenties in good health. The rearrangement links TRBV6-6 to TRBJ2-5; D is uncertain. Sample: blood. The chain's CDR3 is CAGTARLLQETQYF. The CDR3 bases are TGTGCCGGCACCGCACGACTCCTCCAAGAGACCCAGTACTTC.